One and the same sample provided the 24 T cell receptor beta chains below, sequenced in a study of shared clonotypes between healthy human individuals. Libraries were prepared by immunoSEQ multiplex PCR; TCRdb keeps only in-frame clonotypes and omits some of them. This sample has more than 2 million clones, with almost 96% found just once. Material: naive CD4+ T cells sorted from blood. Subset defined: CD45RA+ positively selected. The receptors were gathered from a man younger than 35 in good health.

The CDR3 region is CASSQDRGAQQHF. DNA of the CDR3: TGCGCCAGCAGCCAAGATAGAGGGGCCCAACAGCATTTT. The V and J genes are TRBV4-3 and TRBJ1-5; the D gene is possibly TRBD1 (5 bases). Trimming removed 0 bases from V and 13 bases from J, with 13 bases in between. Looked up from germline, CDR1 is LGHNA and CDR2 is YSLEER. The CDR3 covers 13 residues.

The V and J genes are TRBV2 and TRBJ2-5; D might be TRBD1 (5 bases). Trimming left V 10 bases short and J 4 bases short, with 13 bases between. The CDR3 spans 12 residues. Germline assignment: CDR1 SNHLY and CDR2 FYNNEI. The CDR3 spells CANSQGVETQYF. In nucleotides, the CDR3 is TGTGCCAACTCGCAGGGCGTAGAGACCCAGTACTTC.

The chain employs TRBV7-2 and TRBJ2-3, with D tentatively TRBD2 (6 bases). CDR3 size: 14 residues. Germline CDR1 SGHTA, CDR2 FQGNSA. Trimming stripped 8 bases from V and 11 bases from J, with 23 bases between. The CDR3 nucleotides are TGTGCCAGCGGTAGCCCCATGACTAGTTCAGGGCAGTATTTT. It codes for CASGSPMTSSGQYF.

The CDR3 reads CASSRRLREKNIQYF. The DNA of the CDR3 is TGTGCCAGCAGCCGCCGGTTGCGGGAGAAAAACATTCAGTACTTC. The gene calls are TRBV6-5 and TRBJ2-4; TRBD2 matches 7 bases. The germline CDR1 and CDR2 sequences are MNHEY and SVGAGI. The CDR3 has 15 amino acids. The junction had 9 bases not matched to a gene; V was cut back by 6 bases and J by 4 bases.

The rearrangement links TRBV9 to TRBJ1-2; TRBD1 agrees at 7 bases. The CDR3 is 14 residues long. The V gene end was trimmed by 3 bases and the J gene end by 4 bases; junction bases not matched to a gene: 6. Germline V gene lookup returns CDR1 SGDLS and CDR2 YYNGEE. The chain's CDR3 is CASSGDTGAYGYTF. As DNA, the CDR3 is TGTGCCAGCAGCGGGGATACAGGGGCCTATGGCTACACCTTC. Supplemented by reference TRBV9 and TRBJ1-2, the full variable domain reads DSGVTQTPKHLITATGQRVTLRCSPRSGDLSVYWYQQSLDQGLQFLIQYYNGEERAKGNILERFSAQQFPDLHSELNLSSLELGDSALYFCASSGDTGAYGYTFGSGTRLTVV.

V is TRBV30 and J is TRBJ2-5; tentatively, D is TRBD2 (5 bases). The V end was cut by 0 bases, the J end by 5 bases, with 13 bases between. Germline V gene lookup returns CDR1 GTSNPN and CDR2 SVGIG (reference sequence). This CDR3 has 14 amino acids. This CDR3 is CAWSVTNRGETQYF. The CDR3 DNA follows: TGTGCCTGGAGTGTGACAAACCGAGGGGAGACCCAGTACTTC.

The chain employs TRBV7-3 and TRBJ2-1; tentative D call: TRBD2 (6 bases). Trimming shortened V by 1 base and J by 4 bases, and 14 bases separated the two germline ends. The CDR3 sequence is 16 residues long. CDR1 is SGHTA, CDR2 FQGTGA, per germline. Written as DNA, the CDR3 is TGTGCCAGCAGCTTAAACCGAGAGGGAGGTTACAATGAGCAGTTCTTC. Translation: CASSLNREGGYNEQFF.

The rearrangement uses TRBV7-2 and TRBJ2-5, with 8 bases that match TRBD2. Trimming at V came to 4 bases and at J to 5 bases, leaving 9 bases not matched to a gene. CDR1 is SGHTA and CDR2 is FQGNSA in the germline V gene. This CDR3 has 15 amino acids. The CDR3 protein is CASSSPGGALETQYF. The CDR3 bases are TGTGCCAGCAGCTCCCCCGGGGGGGCCCTGGAGACCCAGTACTTC.

About this clone itself: A read error is possible here, since a much larger clone lies one base away. Other nucleotide sequences in the sample specify the same CDR3. This sequence joins TRBV7-9 and TRBJ2-2; D not certain. V was trimmed by 5 bases and J by 3 bases, leaving 4 bases between them. The CDR3 has 12 residues. Germline V gene lookup returns CDR1 SEHNR and CDR2 FQNEAQ (reference sequence). CDR3 amino acids: CASSTYTGELFF. The DNA of the CDR3 is TGTGCCAGCAGCACCTACACCGGGGAGCTGTTTTTT.

The rearrangement uses TRBV18 and TRBJ1-4; D is undetermined. Trimming took off 1 base at V and 5 bases at J, with 11 bases between the two ends. The CDR3 has 15 amino acids. CDR1 is KGHSH, CDR2 LQKENI, per germline. The CDR3 region is CASSPQFTANEKLFF. The CDR3 nucleotides read TGTGCCAGCTCACCACAGTTCACGGCCAATGAAAAACTGTTTTTT.

V gene TRBV5-1 combines with J gene TRBJ2-3; the D is unclear. Germline-derived CDR1 and CDR2 are SGHRS and YFSETQ. V was trimmed by 1 base and J by 3 bases, leaving 6 bases between them. CDR3 size: 13 residues. The CDR3 DNA is TGCGCCAGCAGCTTGTCACGAACAGATACGCAGTATTTT. Translating it yields CASSLSRTDTQYF.

This rearrangement joins TRBV19 to TRBJ1-5; D perhaps matches TRBD1 (6 bases). The germline V gene has CDR1 LNHDA and CDR2 SQIVND (reference sequence). V lost 7 bases and J 6 bases, leaving 16 bases between the germline ends. The CDR3 is 14 amino acids. The DNA for the CDR3 is TGTGCCAGTACCACCGGGGGGGCAGGTCAGCCCCAGCATTTT. This codes for CASTTGGAGQPQHF.

The chain employs TRBV5-1 and TRBJ1-6, with 7 bases identical to TRBD1. The germline V gene encodes CDR1 SGHRS and CDR2 YFSETQ. The CDR3 has 15 amino acids. J was trimmed by 8 bases and V by 0 bases; bases with no gene match: 5. CDR3 coding DNA: TGCGCCAGCAGCTTGGACAGGGGAAGTGATTCACCCCTCCACTTT. Its translation: CASSLDRGSDSPLHF. Full variable domain (outside the CDR3, taken from reference TRBV5-1 and TRBJ1-6): KAGVTQTPRYLIKTRGQQVTLSCSPISGHRSVSWYQQTPGQGLQFLFEYFSETQRNKGNFPGRFSGRQFSNSRSEMNVSTLELGDSALYLCASSLDRGSDSPLHFGNGTRLTVT.

The V gene is TRBV5-4, the J gene TRBJ2-7; TRBD2 agrees at 7 bases. Germline V CDR1 and CDR2: SGHNT, YYREEE (reference sequence). The trim removed 4 bases at V and 2 bases at J, leaving 9 bases unmatched. The CDR3 length is 15 residues. The CDR3 spells CASSKTSEGTYEQYF. The CDR3 region has the DNA TGTGCCAGCAGCAAAACTAGCGAGGGGACCTACGAGCAGTACTTC.

The chain carries TRBV6-6 and TRBJ1-2, with 8 bases identical to TRBD1. Germline values: CDR1 MNHNY, CDR2 SVGAGI (reference sequence). J lost 4 bases, V lost 5 bases, and 6 bases had no gene match. The CDR3 has 14 residues. CDR3 protein: CASSPGTGSYGYTF. Here the CDR3 DNA reads TGTGCCAGCAGTCCCGGGACAGGTTCCTATGGCTACACCTTC.

This rearrangement joins TRBV4-1 to TRBJ2-1, with 14 bases fitting TRBD2. The germline gives CDR1 MGHRA, CDR2 YSYEKL. V was pared by 1 base and J by 2 bases, with 10 bases of the junction left unmatched. This CDR3 is 20 amino acids long. The CDR3 spells CASSQGLGLAGGNTYNEQFF. In DNA, the CDR3 is TGCGCCAGCAGCCAAGGACTAGGACTAGCGGGGGGTAACACCTACAATGAGCAGTTCTTC.

The chain recombines TRBV7-9 with TRBJ2-7; the match to TRBD2 covers 11 bases. CDR1 and CDR2 (germline): SEHNR, FQNEAQ (reference sequence). V was pared by 0 bases and J by 9 bases, with 7 bases of the junction left unmatched. This CDR3 is built from 15 residues. CDR3: CASSLATSGGATQYF. Here the CDR3 DNA reads TGTGCCAGCAGCTTAGCAACTAGCGGGGGAGCGACGCAGTACTTC. Full variable domain (rest looked up from reference TRBV7-9 and TRBJ2-7): DTGVSQNPRHKITKRGQNVTFRCDPISEHNRLYWYRQTLGQGPEFLTYFQNEAQLEKSRLLSDRFSAERPKGSFSTLEIQRTEQGDSAMYLCASSLATSGGATQYFGPGTRLTVT.

CDR3 nucleotide sequence: TGTGCCAGCAGCGTAGGGTCGGGACAGGGTAATGAAAAACTGTTTTTT. Its protein product is CASSVGSGQGNEKLFF. The J gene is TRBJ1-4, the V gene TRBV9, with TRBD1 identical over 9 bases. V trimming: 0 bases; J trimming: 4 bases; junction bases outside the gene matches: 4. The germline CDR1 and CDR2 sequences are SGDLS and YYNGEE. This CDR3 spans 16 amino acids.

The rearrangement uses TRBV5-1 and TRBJ1-1; TRBD1 matches 7 bases. The CDR3 has 14 amino acids. Germline V gives CDR1 SGHRS, CDR2 YFSETQ. The V segment lost 3 bases and the J segment 4 bases; nucleotides outside the gene matches: 6. The CDR3 loop reads CASSYEAGGTEAFF. The CDR3 DNA sequence: TGCGCCAGCAGCTACGAAGCAGGGGGCACTGAAGCTTTCTTT.

The V and J genes are TRBV6-5 and TRBJ1-2; D not resolved. The CDR3 runs to 14 residues. V was cut by 0 bases and J by 6 bases, with 11 bases left in between. Germline-derived CDR1 and CDR2 are MNHEY and SVGAGI. In DNA, the CDR3 is TGTGCCAGCAGTTACTCCTCGGGTGGTGATGGCTACACCTTC. Amino acids: CASSYSSGGDGYTF.

The chain has TRBV5-4 and TRBJ1-2, with a possible D match to TRBD1 (5 bases). Germline loops: CDR1 SGHNT, CDR2 YYREEE (reference sequence). This CDR3 has 14 residues. With 4 bases removed from V and 3 bases from J, the gap between germline ends came to 13 bases. This chain's CDR3 is CASSPGLGDYGYTF. CDR3 bases: TGTGCCAGCAGCCCAGGACTGGGGGACTATGGCTACACCTTC.

V and J are TRBV7-6 and TRBJ1-1; 7 bases line up with TRBD1. CDR3 length: 13 residues. Germline CDR1 and CDR2: SGHVS and FNYEAQ. Losses at the gene ends were 5 bases for V and 4 bases for J; bases not matched to a gene: 4. CDR3 sequence (DNA): TGTGCCAGCAGCCCATCAGGGGGCACTGAAGCTTTCTTT. Translated, it gives CASSPSGGTEAFF.

V is TRBV7-6 and J is TRBJ2-3; D is perhaps TRBD2 (5 bases). The ends were cut back, 2 bases at V and 2 bases at J, with 20 bases in the middle. The CDR3 has 18 residues. The germline gives CDR1 SGHVS, CDR2 FNYEAQ. DNA for the CDR3: TGTGCCAGCAGCTTAACGGTTGGGAGCGGCTCCGCCACAGATACGCAGTATTTT. Its translation is CASSLTVGSGSATDTQYF. Using reference TRBV7-6 and TRBJ2-3 for the parts outside the CDR3, the full variable domain is GAGVSQSPRYKVTKRGQDVALRCDPISGHVSLYWYRQALGQGPEFLTYFNYEAQQDKSGLPNDRFSAERPEGSISTLTIQRTEQRDSAMYRCASSLTVGSGSATDTQYFGPGTRLTVL.

The chain uses TRBV30 and TRBJ2-3; TRBD2 aligns across 8 bases. The germline gives CDR1 GTSNPN, CDR2 SVGIG (reference sequence). This CDR3 spans 14 amino acids. Trimming cost V 7 bases and J 3 bases; bases outside gene matches: 9. The CDR3 sequence: CALRPAGATDTQYF. Written as DNA, the CDR3 is TGTGCCTTACGGCCAGCGGGAGCGACAGATACGCAGTATTTT.